This T cell receptor (beta chain) was retrieved from a study of T cell responses to AZD1222 COVID-19 vaccine. Germline assignment: CDR1 LGHDT and CDR2 YNNKEL (reference sequence). CDR3 size: 14 residues. Between the trimmed V and J ends, which lost 1 base and 0 bases, there was a span of 6 bases. Sequencing used immunoSEQ multiplex PCR; TCRdb keeps in-frame clones, though not all of them. The data contain around 150,000 clones, about 95% of them seen just once; the ten biggest clones take up over 1%. The receptor was isolated from an adult in good health. The chain carries TRBV3-1 (or the pseudogene TRBV3-2) and TRBJ1-1; D ambiguous. The sample here was peripheral blood, taken on day 0 of AZD1222 vaccination. CDR3 nucleotide sequence: TGTGCCAGCAGCCAAGCAACACTGAACACTGAAGCTTTCTTT. It translates to CASSQATLNTEAFF.